This is a list of T cell receptor beta chains from one sample in a study of CXCR3-negative and CXCR3-positive naive CD8 T cells. Following a re-call of the 5' RACE reads, TCRdb has one entry per CDR3 protein and lacks DNA. The sample includes about 94,000 distinct CDR3 sequences. Material for sequencing was naive CXCR3+ CD8+ T cells from blood. All receptors derive from a human donor in good health. Some clones in this sample may be carry-over from other donors' samples. Each CDR3 is given with its conserved first and last residue.

j_gene	v_gene	CDR3aa
TRBJ2-3	TRBV29-1	CSVAGTLTHPSTDTQYF
TRBJ1-1	TRBV6-5	CASSPGHTEALF
TRBJ2-7	TRBV14	CASSRWLDEQYF
TRBJ1-6	TRBV7-9	CASSHQGTTNSPLHF
TRBJ2-2	TRBV6-6	CASSPYAFVGRNTGELFF
TRBJ2-1	TRBV28	CASSEGNEQFF
TRBJ2-3	TRBV14	CASSQDRPSWDTQYF
TRBJ2-1	TRBV7-3	CASNDGLTSNEQFF
TRBJ2-2	TRBV19	CASSSPSGTNTGELFF
TRBJ1-1	TRBV21-1	CARFHTRGANTEAFF
TRBJ2-1	TRBV28	CASSFVGGNEQFF
TRBJ2-1	TRBV6-2/TRBV6-3	CASSFSSTNEQFF
TRBJ2-2	TRBV11-2	CASSRLPREAGELFF
TRBJ2-1	TRBV28	CASSFVLEQFF
TRBJ1-5	TRBV7-8	CASSLGTGSSQPQHF
TRBJ2-1	TRBV4-2	CASSQGLRDEQFF
TRBJ2-3	TRBV6-2/TRBV6-3	CASSYGRPDTQYF
TRBJ1-2	TRBV27	CATGARGHSYGYTF
TRBJ1-1	TRBV7-6	CASSLALQGNTEAFF
TRBJ1-2	TRBV7-8	CASSLGGRGRDGYTF
TRBJ2-5	TRBV28	CASSLTRTGGGEETQYF
TRBJ2-1	TRBV11-1	CASSWDQLAGPYNEQFF
TRBJ1-2	TRBV4-1	CASSQGEKPYGYTF
TRBJ1-2	TRBV29-1	CSVDDAAGYGYTF
TRBJ2-1	TRBV29-1	CSVPWGVRHNEQFF
TRBJ2-7	TRBV5-1	CASSLVGLAGTGDEQYF
TRBJ1-2	TRBV7-9	CASSLLNEIADYGYTF
TRBJ2-3	TRBV11-1	CASSLGGGGTDTQYF
TRBJ2-2	TRBV7-3	CASSSTGSGELFF
TRBJ2-5	TRBV14	CASSRWGSLGETQYF
TRBJ2-1	TRBV27	CASSFSGIPYNEQFF